A single sample is the source of the 9 T cell receptor beta chains below, sequenced in a study of T cell responses to AZD1222 COVID-19 vaccine. Here immunoSEQ multiplex PCR was the method, and the copy in TCRdb shows in-frame clones only, minus some. The sample has 150,000 or so clones; 85% to 95% are singletons. This material consisted of peripheral blood, taken on day 0 of AZD1222 vaccination. The receptors come from an adult in good health.

The V gene is TRBV10-2, the J gene TRBJ1-1; D ambiguous. Trimming stripped 0 bases from V and 0 bases from J, with 8 bases between. This CDR3 is built from 15 residues. CDR1 and CDR2 from the germline V gene are WSHSY and SAAADI. The CDR3 DNA is TGCGCCAGCAGTGAGTCATCCCCTATGAACACTGAAGCTTTCTTT. Its protein product is CASSESSPMNTEAFF.

A single count supports this clone. The V gene is TRBV6-6, the J gene TRBJ2-7; D perhaps matches TRBD2 (6 bases). Germline V gene data show CDR1 as MNHNY and CDR2 as SVGAGI (reference sequence). The ends were cut back, 10 bases at V and 2 bases at J, with 15 bases in the middle. The CDR3 has 13 residues. The CDR3 DNA sequence: TGTGCCACCATCCGGGACTCGGCCTACGAGCAGTACTTC. Its protein product is CATIRDSAYEQYF.

The count of this clone is one. The chain couples TRBV19 to TRBJ1-5; no clear D gene. The germline V and J ends were trimmed by 5 bases and 3 bases, with 8 bases remaining between them. This CDR3 comprises 13 residues. Per the germline V gene, CDR1 is LNHDA and CDR2 is SQIVND (reference sequence). CDR3 residues: CASSDGDNQPQHF. Here the CDR3 DNA reads TGTGCCAGTAGTGATGGGGACAATCAGCCCCAGCATTTT.

The genes are TRBV25-1 and TRBJ2-7; TRBD2 matches 9 bases. The CDR3 consists of 14 residues. CDR1 and CDR2 from the germline V gene are MGHDK and SYGVNS. V shed 5 bases and J 7 bases; nucleotides not matched to a gene: 9. This chain's CDR3 is CASSPSSGIFEQYF. For the CDR3, the DNA is TGTGCCAGCAGTCCCTCTAGCGGGATCTTTGAGCAGTACTTC.

CDR3 in amino acids: CASRGRDGSNQPQHF. CDR3 bases: TGTGCCAGTAGAGGTAGGGACGGGAGCAATCAGCCCCAGCATTTT. V usage is TRBV19 and J usage is TRBJ1-5, with D possibly matching TRBD1 (5 bases). From germline, CDR1 is LNHDA and CDR2 SQIVND (reference sequence). There are 15 residues in the CDR3. Trimming took 6 bases from V and 1 from J, leaving 13 bases between them.

For the CDR3, the DNA is TGTGCCAGCAGCCTGGGGGGGACAGGGTATCGCGAGCAGTACTTC. It specifies CASSLGGTGYREQYF. The chain couples TRBV7-2 to TRBJ2-7; 9 bases fit TRBD1. V lost 5 bases to trimming and J lost 6 bases; unmatched junction nucleotides: 11. The CDR3 is 15 residues long. Germline V lookup: CDR1 SGHTA, CDR2 FQGNSA.

The chain recombines TRBV2 with TRBJ2-1, with 7 bases fitting TRBD2. Germline V gene data show CDR1 as SNHLY and CDR2 as FYNNEI. Trimming took 1 base from V and 14 from J; bases not matched to a gene: 14. This CDR3 contains 15 residues. CDR3 sequence reads: CASSEVGLSMGRKFF. The CDR3 DNA reads TGTGCCAGCAGTGAAGTGGGACTAAGCATGGGGAGAAAGTTCTTC.

The chain combines TRBV10-3 with TRBJ2-1; D might be TRBD1 (6 bases). The V and J ends lost 3 bases and 0 bases respectively, with 6 bases between them. CDR1 is ENHRY and CDR2 is SYGVKD in the germline V gene. The CDR3 is made up of 14 amino acids. Here the CDR3 DNA reads TGTGCCATCAGTGAAGGGGGCTCCTACAATGAGCAGTTCTTC. This gives the protein CAISEGGSYNEQFF.

This chain links TRBV7-2 with TRBJ1-4; 7 bases are a match to TRBD1. The CDR3 runs to 15 residues. J lost 4 bases, V lost 7 bases, and 9 bases had no gene match. Germline V lookup: CDR1 SGHTA, CDR2 FQGNSA. CDR3 DNA: TGTGCCAGCACTCCCAGGACAGGACTTAATGAAAAACTGTTTTTT. Its translation is CASTPRTGLNEKLFF. The full variable domain, rest sourced from reference TRBV7-2 and TRBJ1-4, is GAGVSQSPSNKVTEKGKDVELRCDPISGHTALYWYRQSLGQGLEFLIYFQGNSAPDKSGLPSDRFSAERTGGSVSTLTIQRTQQEDSAVYLCASTPRTGLNEKLFFGSGTQLSVL.